This T cell receptor beta chain appears in the sequencing data of a study of T cells after yellow fever vaccination. 5'RACE template switching produced TCR cDNA carrying a universal primer site and UMIs. TCRdb re-analysed the 5' RACE reads in MiXCR, keeping a single row per CDR3 protein. The sample has approximately 150,000 distinct CDR3 sequences; 7.7% are singletons. This clonotype was counted many times. Its target is not known. Study-level results: Overall, a small share of clonotypes was seen in both CD4 and CD8 compartments. FACS-sorted repertoires could harbor abundant contaminating bulk-population clonotypes.

This CDR3 comprises 14 residues. V lost 0 bases and J lost 4, with 6 bases in between. Germline lookup yields CDR1 LNHDA and CDR2 SQIVND (reference sequence). Sequencing was performed on CD4+ T cells sorted from PBMCs, taken 5 days after the yellow fever booster vaccination. The V gene is TRBV19, the J gene TRBJ2-2; D not certain. The TCR sequence derives from a man aged 30 to 39 who received the YFV17D yellow fever vaccine. The chain's CDR3 is CASSIEGITGELFF. In nucleotides, the CDR3 is TGTGCCAGTAGTATAGAGGGGATCACCGGGGAGCTGTTTTTT.